Listed below are T cell receptor beta chains from one sample, sequenced in a study of shared T cell receptors in the human thymus. Clones were read by immunoSEQ multiplex PCR, and TCRdb kept only the in-frame ones, dropping some. Among around 65,000 clones listed, 90% to 95% were seen once. Sequenced input: thymocytes. These receptors came from a human donor. Each CDR3 is given without its conserved first and last residue. Size values are once, few and many counts, or a class for expanded clones, and some rows have none.

j_call clone_size cdr3_length v_call cdr3_aa
TRBJ2-3 NA 13 TRBV5-1 ASSLGGREADTQY
TRBJ2-1 NA 13 TRBV6-5 ASSYVLAGTNEQF
TRBJ2-6 NA 15 TRBV5-4 ASSLARIPSGANVLT
TRBJ2-3 NA 14 TRBV4-1 ASSQDRGGAKDTQY
TRBJ1-6 NA 13 TRBV2 ASSARAGGSSPLH
TRBJ2-1 NA 10 TRBV10-2 ASSEWEYEQF
TRBJ1-1 NA 15 TRBV7-8 ASTTQARGTANTEAF
TRBJ2-1 NA 16 TRBV5-1 ASRERVLAGASYNEQF
TRBJ2-7 NA 15 TRBV5-4 ASSWLRRGHNAYEQY
TRBJ1-6 NA 14 TRBV30 AWSVPGVSYNSPLH
TRBJ1-2 NA 17 TRBV10-2 ASSEADPPRGAEDYGYT
TRBJ2-4 NA 12 TRBV28 ASSPTLAKNIQY
TRBJ1-3 NA 13 TRBV11-2 ASSLDEGAGNTIY
TRBJ1-3 NA 12 TRBV7-9 ASSLRGLGNTIY
TRBJ1-3 NA 11 TRBV18 ASSSNSGNTIY
TRBJ2-5 NA 13 TRBV7-3 ASSPTHDRKETQY
TRBJ2-2 NA 12 TRBV6-4 ASSDQGNTGELF
TRBJ1-2 NA 13 TRBV4-3 ASSHNQGGFHGYT
TRBJ2-2 NA 14 TRBV4-2 ASSQDWGANTGELF
TRBJ2-4 NA 12 TRBV5-6 ASSSAGTHIIQY
TRBJ2-1 once 12 TRBV10-3 ASIGQGSYNEQF
TRBJ2-7 once 9 TRBV28 ASSFLAGQY
TRBJ2-3 NA 12 TRBV9 ASSARTGGDTQY
TRBJ1-2 NA 13 TRBV10-3 AISETQTGYYGYT
TRBJ2-3 NA 11 TRBV5-1 ASSFRDSNTQY
TRBJ2-7 NA 17 TRBV4-3 ASSQDRGNDREVLYEQY
TRBJ2-7 once 13 TRBV4-2 ASSQGTRPRGEQY
TRBJ1-3 once 17 TRBV7-8 ASVNSGRVRRGSGNTIY
TRBJ2-6 NA 18 TRBV5-4 ASSLPGLQASSSGANVLT
TRBJ2-5 NA 18 TRBV4-3 ASSQEAGLAGPRRLETQY
TRBJ2-5 NA 12 TRBV16 ASSLGLAEETQY
TRBJ2-7 few 13 TRBV4-1 ASSHVGGAVDEQY
TRBJ1-5 once 15 TRBV10-3 AISSSGGIESNQPQH
TRBJ1-1 NA 15 TRBV19 ASSKIRDNKPNTEAF
TRBJ2-2 NA 14 TRBV14 ASSQDLRGGTGELF
TRBJ2-1 NA 14 TRBV2 ASSEGKGGSYNEQF
TRBJ1-2 once 15 TRBV5-1 ASSLANRDQFGGGYT
TRBJ1-4 NA 13 TRBV25-1 ASRPMRQGNEKLF
TRBJ1-4 NA 12 TRBV7-3 ASSSGQENEKLF
TRBJ2-7 once 13 TRBV4-3 ASSSDPGGRTEQY